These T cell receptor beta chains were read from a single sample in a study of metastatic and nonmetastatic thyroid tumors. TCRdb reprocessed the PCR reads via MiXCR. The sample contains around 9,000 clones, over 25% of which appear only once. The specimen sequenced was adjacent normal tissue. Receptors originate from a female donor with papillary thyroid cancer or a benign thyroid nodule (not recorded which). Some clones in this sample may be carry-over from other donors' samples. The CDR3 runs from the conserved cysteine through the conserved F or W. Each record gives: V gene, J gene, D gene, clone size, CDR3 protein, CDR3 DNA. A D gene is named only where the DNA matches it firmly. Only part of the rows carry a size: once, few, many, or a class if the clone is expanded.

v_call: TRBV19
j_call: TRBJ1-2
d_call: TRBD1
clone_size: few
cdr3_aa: CASSMTGTGEIISYGYTF
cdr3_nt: TGTGCCAGTAGTATGACCGGGACAGGAGAAATAATAAGCTATGGCTACACCTTC

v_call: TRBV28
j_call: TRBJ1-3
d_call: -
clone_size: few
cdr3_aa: CASSLGRAMRNTIYF
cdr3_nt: TGTGCCAGCAGTTTAGGGCGGGCTATGAGAAACACCATATATTTT

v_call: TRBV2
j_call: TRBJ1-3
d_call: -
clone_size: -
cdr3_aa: CASSVGLRYSGNTIYF
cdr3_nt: TGTGCCAGCAGTGTCGGCCTTCGCTACTCTGGAAACACCATATATTTT

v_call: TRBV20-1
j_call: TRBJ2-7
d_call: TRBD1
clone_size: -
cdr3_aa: CSARAAGGSYEQYF
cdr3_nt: TGCAGTGCCCGGGCGGCAGGGGGCTCCTACGAGCAGTACTTC

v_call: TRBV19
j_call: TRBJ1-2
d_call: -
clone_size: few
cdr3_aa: CASSRQETYGYTF
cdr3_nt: TGTGCCAGTAGCCGACAGGAGACCTATGGCTACACCTTC

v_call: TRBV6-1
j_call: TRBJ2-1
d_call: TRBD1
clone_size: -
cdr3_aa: CASSLGTGGNEQFF
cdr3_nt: TGTGCCAGCAGTCTGGGGACAGGGGGCAATGAGCAGTTCTTC

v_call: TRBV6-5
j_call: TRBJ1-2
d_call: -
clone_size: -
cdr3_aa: CASSFGGSNYGYTF
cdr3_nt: TGTGCCAGCAGTTTTGGGGGATCCAACTATGGCTACACCTTC

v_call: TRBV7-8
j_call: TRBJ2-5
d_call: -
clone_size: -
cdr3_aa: CASSLAPGQGETQYF
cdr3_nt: TGTGCCAGCAGCTTAGCTCCGGGACAAGGAGAGACCCAGTACTTC

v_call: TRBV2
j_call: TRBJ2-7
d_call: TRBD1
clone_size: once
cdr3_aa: CACRVDREKPYEQSF
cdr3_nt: TGTGCCTGCAGGGTGGACAGGGAGAAGCCCTACGAGCAGTCCTTC

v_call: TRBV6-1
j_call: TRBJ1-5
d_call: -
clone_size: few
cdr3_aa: CASSEARMYSNQPQHF
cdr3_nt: TGTGCCAGCAGTGAAGCAAGGATGTATAGCAATCAGCCCCAGCATTTT

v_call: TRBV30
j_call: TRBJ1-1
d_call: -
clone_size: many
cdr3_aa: CAWSWALTEAFF
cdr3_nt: TGTGCCTGGAGTTGGGCTTTAACTGAAGCTTTCTTT

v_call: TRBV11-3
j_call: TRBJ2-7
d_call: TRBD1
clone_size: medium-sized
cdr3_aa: CASSSGQGHREKQYF
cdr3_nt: TGTGCCAGCAGCTCCGGACAGGGGCACCGGGAGAAGCAGTACTTC

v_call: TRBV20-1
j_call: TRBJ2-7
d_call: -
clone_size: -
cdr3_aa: CSATPYSYEQYF
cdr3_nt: TGCAGTGCCACACCTTACTCCTACGAGCAGTACTTC

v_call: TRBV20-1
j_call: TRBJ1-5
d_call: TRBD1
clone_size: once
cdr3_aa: CSARVGPGQGSQPQHF
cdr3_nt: TGCAGTGCTAGAGTAGGACCGGGACAGGGGAGTCAGCCCCAGCATTTT

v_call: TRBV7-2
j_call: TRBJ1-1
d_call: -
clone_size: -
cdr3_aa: CASSFDGEAFF
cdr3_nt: TGTGCCAGCAGCTTTGACGGTGAAGCTTTCTTT

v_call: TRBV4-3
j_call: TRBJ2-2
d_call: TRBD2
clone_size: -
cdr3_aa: CASSQLLAGVSTGELFF
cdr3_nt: TGCGCCAGCAGCCAGCTACTAGCGGGAGTATCTACCGGGGAGCTGTTTTTT

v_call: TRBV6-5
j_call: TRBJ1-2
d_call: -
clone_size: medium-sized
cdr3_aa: CASSYSGTTGNYGYTF
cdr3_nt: TGTGCCAGCAGTTACTCGGGAACAACAGGAAACTATGGCTACACCTTC

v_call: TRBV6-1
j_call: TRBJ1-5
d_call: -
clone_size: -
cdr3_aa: CASSEFLGADNQPQHF
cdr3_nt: TGTGCCAGCAGTGAATTTCTGGGGGCGGACAATCAGCCCCAGCATTTT

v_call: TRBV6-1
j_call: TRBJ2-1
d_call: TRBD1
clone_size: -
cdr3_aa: CASQMDRGQDEQFF
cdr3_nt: TGTGCCAGCCAGATGGACAGGGGGCAAGATGAGCAGTTCTTC

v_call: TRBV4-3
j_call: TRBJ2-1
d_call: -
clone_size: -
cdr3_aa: CASSQIRTGEQFF
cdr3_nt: TGCGCCAGCAGCCAAATTAGGACGGGAGAGCAGTTCTTC

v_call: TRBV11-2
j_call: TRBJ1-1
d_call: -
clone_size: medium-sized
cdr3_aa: CASSRQLNTEAFF
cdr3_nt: TGTGCCAGCAGCCGACAGCTGAACACTGAAGCTTTCTTT

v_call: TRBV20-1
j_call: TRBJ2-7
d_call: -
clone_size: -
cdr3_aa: CSARDPTGYYEQYF
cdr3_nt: TGCAGTGCTAGAGATCCGACAGGCTACTACGAGCAGTACTTC

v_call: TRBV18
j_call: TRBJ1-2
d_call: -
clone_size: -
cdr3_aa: CASSPRGTLYGYTF
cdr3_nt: TGTGCCAGCTCACCCCGAGGGACCCTCTATGGCTACACCTTC

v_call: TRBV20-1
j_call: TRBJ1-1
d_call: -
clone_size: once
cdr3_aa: CSYTGGRGTEAFF
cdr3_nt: TGCAGTTATACAGGTGGGCGAGGGACTGAAGCTTTCTTT

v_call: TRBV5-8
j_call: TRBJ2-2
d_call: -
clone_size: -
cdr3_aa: CASSLAGRGRTGELFF
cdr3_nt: TGTGCCAGCAGCTTGGCCGGGCGGGGGCGCACCGGGGAGCTGTTTTTT

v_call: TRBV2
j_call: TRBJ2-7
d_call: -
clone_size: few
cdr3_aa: CASAPGLGYEQYF
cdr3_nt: TGTGCCAGCGCCCCGGGACTTGGCTACGAGCAGTACTTC

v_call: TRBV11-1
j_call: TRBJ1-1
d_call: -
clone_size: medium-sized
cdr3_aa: CASSLAWGSGTEAFF
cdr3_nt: TGTGCCAGCAGCTTAGCATGGGGGAGTGGAACTGAAGCTTTCTTT

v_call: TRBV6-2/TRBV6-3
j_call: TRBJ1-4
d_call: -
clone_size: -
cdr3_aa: CASTRVTNEKLFF
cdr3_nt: TGTGCCAGCACCAGGGTAACTAATGAAAAACTGTTTTTT

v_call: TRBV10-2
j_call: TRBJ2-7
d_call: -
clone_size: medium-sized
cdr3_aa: CASSPLRMSPTYEQYF
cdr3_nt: TGCGCCAGCAGTCCCCTTCGAATGTCACCAACCTACGAGCAGTACTTC

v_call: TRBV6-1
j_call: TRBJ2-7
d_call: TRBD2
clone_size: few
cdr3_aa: CASREVAGAYEQYF
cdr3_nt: TGTGCCAGCAGGGAGGTAGCGGGGGCCTACGAGCAGTACTTC

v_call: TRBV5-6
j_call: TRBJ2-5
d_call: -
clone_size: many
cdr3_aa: CASSLHTLMGGQETQYF
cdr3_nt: TGTGCCAGCAGCTTGCACACACTAATGGGGGGTCAAGAGACCCAGTACTTC

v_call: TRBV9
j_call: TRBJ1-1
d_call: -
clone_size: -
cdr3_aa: CASSASVEAYTESFF
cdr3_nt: TGTGCCAGCAGCGCGTCCGTGGAGGCCTACACTGAATCTTTCTTT

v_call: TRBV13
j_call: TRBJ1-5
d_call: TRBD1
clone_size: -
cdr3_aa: CASSEQGRAQPQHF
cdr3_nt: TGTGCCAGCAGCGAACAGGGGAGGGCTCAGCCCCAGCATTTT

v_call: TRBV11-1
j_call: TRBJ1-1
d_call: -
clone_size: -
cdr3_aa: CASSYNPDSKDSNTEAFF
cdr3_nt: TGTGCCAGCAGCTACAACCCGGACAGCAAAGACTCGAACACTGAAGCTTTCTTT

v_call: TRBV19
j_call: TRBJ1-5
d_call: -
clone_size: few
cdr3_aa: CASSHKGGHQPQHF
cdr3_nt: TGTGCCAGTAGCCATAAAGGGGGACATCAGCCCCAGCATTTT

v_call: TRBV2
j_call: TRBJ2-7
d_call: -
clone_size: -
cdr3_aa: CASSETASYEQYF
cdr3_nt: TGTGCCAGCAGTGAAACGGCTTCCTACGAGCAGTACTTC

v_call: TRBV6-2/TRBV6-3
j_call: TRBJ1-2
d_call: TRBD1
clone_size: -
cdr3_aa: CATHYGAGTGYYGYTF
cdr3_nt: TGTGCCACCCACTACGGGGCCGGGACAGGGTACTATGGCTACACCTTC

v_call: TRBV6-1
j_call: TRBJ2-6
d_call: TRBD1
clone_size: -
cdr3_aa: CASSAGQEESQRATVLTF
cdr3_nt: TGTGCCAGCAGCGCGGGACAGGAGGAATCACAGCGGGCCACCGTCCTGACTTTC

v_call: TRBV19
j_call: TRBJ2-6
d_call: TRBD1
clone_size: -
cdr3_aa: CASSPGQGSGANVLTF
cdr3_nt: TGTGCCAGTAGTCCGGGACAGGGGTCTGGGGCCAACGTCCTGACTTTC

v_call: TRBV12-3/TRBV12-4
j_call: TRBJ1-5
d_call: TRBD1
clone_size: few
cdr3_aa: CASRLGQEDQPQHF
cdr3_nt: TGTGCCAGCAGACTGGGACAGGAAGACCAGCCCCAGCATTTT

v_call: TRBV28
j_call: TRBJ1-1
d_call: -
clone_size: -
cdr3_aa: CASSLIVDRFGAFF
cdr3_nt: TGTGCCAGCAGTTTAATTGTAGACCGATTCGGGGCTTTCTTT

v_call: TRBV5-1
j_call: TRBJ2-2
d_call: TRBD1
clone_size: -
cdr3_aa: CASSWAGQGGGELFF
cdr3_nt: TGCGCCAGCAGCTGGGCTGGACAGGGAGGAGGGGAGCTGTTTTTT

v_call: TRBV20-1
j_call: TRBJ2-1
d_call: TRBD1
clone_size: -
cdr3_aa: CSARPTDGTGVNEQFF
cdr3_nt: TGCAGTGCTAGACCGACCGATGGGACAGGGGTCAATGAGCAGTTCTTC

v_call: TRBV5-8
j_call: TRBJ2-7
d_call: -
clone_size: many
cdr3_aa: CASSFSFYEQYF
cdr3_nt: TGTGCCAGCAGCTTCTCCTTCTACGAGCAGTACTTC